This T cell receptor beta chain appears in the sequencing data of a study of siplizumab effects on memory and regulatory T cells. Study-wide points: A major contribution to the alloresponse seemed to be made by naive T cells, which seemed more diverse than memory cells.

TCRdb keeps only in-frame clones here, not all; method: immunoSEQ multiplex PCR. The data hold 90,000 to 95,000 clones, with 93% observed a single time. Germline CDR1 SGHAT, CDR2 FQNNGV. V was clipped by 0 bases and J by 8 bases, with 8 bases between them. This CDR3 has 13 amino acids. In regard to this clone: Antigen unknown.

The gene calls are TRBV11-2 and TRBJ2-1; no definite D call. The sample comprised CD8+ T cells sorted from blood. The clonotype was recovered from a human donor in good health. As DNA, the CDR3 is TGTGCCAGCAGCTTAGATCCCGCCGATGAGCAGTTCTTC. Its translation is CASSLDPADEQFF.